The following is a TCR beta chain sequence with its context. The assay was immunoSEQ multiplex PCR, and TCRdb's table has in-frame clones only and misses some. The repertoire holds 400,000 to 450,000 clones, with 80% to 95% as singletons. The sample belongs to a study of blood T cell repertoires in COVID-19. Living in roughly 25 US areas, the participants were between roughly 18 and 90 years of age. Membership in each cohort depended on participant-reported clinical history. The CDR3 consists of 16 residues. V lost 5 bases to trimming and J lost 4 bases; unmatched junction nucleotides: 9. Germline loops: CDR1 ENHRY, CDR2 SYGVKD.

The origin of this receptor is a man between 18 and 35 years old who had recovered from COVID-19. The sample consisted of PBMCs or T cells enriched from blood (not recorded which). V usage is TRBV10-3 and J usage is TRBJ1-3, with 9 bases identical to TRBD1. CDR3 nucleotide sequence: TGTGCCATCAGTTTTAGGACAGGGGTGTCCGGAAACACCATATATTTT. This codes for CAISFRTGVSGNTIYF.